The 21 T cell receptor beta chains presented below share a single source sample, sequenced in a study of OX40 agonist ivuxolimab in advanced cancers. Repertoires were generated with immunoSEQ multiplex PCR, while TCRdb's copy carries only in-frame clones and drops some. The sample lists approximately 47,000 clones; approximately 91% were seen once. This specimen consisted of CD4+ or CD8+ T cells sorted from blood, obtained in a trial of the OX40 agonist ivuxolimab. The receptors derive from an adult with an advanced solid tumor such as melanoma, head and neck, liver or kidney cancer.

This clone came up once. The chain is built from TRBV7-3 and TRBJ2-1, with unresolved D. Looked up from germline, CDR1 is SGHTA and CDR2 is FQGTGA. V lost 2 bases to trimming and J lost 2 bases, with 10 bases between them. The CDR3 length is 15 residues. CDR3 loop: CASSLWNSPYNEQFF. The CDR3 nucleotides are TGTGCCAGCAGCTTATGGAACTCCCCCTACAATGAGCAGTTCTTC.

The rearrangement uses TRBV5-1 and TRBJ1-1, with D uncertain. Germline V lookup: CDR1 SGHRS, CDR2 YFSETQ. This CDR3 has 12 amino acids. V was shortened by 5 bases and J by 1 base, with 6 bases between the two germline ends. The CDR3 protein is CASRFRNTEAFF. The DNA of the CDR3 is TGCGCCAGCAGATTTAGGAACACTGAAGCTTTCTTT.

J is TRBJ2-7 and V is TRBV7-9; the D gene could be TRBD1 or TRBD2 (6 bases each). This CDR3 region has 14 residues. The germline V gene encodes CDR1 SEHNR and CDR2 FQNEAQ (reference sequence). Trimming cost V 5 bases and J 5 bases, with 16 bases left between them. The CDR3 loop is CASSPRWGADEQYF. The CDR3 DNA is TGTGCCAGCAGCCCTAGATGGGGGGCCGACGAGCAGTACTTC.

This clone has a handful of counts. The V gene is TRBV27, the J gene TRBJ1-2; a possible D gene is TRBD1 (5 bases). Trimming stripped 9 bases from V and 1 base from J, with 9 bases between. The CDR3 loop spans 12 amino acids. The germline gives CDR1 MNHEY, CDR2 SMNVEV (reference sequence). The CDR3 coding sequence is TGTGCCAGTCGGGACTTTAACTATGGCTACACCTTC. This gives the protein CASRDFNYGYTF.

As DNA, the CDR3 is TGCAGCGTTGAAAACCCAGGTCGGTATGGCTACACCTTC. Encoded protein: CSVENPGRYGYTF. The V call is TRBV29-1, the J call TRBJ1-2; D remains ambiguous. The CDR3 has 13 residues. V dropped 2 bases and J dropped 5 bases, with 12 bases sitting between them. The germline CDR1 and CDR2 sequences are SQVTM and ANQGSEA. Drawing the rest from reference TRBV29-1 and TRBJ1-2, the complete variable domain is SAVISQKPSRDICQRGTSLTIQCQVDSQVTMMFWYRQQPGQSLTLIATANQGSEATYESGFVIDKFPISRPNLTFSTLTVSNMSPEDSSIYLCSVENPGRYGYTFGSGTRLTVV.

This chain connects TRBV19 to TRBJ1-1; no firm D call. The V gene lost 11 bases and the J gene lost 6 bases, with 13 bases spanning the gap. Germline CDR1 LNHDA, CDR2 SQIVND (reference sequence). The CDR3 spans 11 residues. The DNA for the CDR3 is TGTGCCTCTGGGGTAACCTCTGAAGCTTTCTTT. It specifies CASGVTSEAFF.

For the CDR3, the DNA is TGTGCCAGTAGCACCCTTCTAGCGGGCCCACCCTACGAGCAGTACTTC. Translating gives CASSTLLAGPPYEQYF. This chain joins TRBV19 and TRBJ2-7, with TRBD2 identical over 8 bases. Trimming at V came to 6 bases and at J to 2 bases, leaving 12 bases not matched to a gene. This CDR3 spans 16 amino acids. Germline values: CDR1 LNHDA, CDR2 SQIVND (reference sequence).

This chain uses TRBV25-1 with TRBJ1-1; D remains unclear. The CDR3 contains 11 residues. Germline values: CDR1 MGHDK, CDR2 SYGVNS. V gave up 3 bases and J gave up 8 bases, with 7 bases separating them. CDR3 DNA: TGTGCCAGCAGTGATGTCAAAGAAGCTTTCTTT. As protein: CASSDVKEAFF.

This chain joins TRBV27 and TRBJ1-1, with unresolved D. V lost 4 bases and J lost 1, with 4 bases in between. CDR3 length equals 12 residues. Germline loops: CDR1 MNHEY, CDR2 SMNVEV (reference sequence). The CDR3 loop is CASSSANTEAFF. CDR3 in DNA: TGTGCCAGCAGTTCTGCGAACACTGAAGCTTTCTTT.

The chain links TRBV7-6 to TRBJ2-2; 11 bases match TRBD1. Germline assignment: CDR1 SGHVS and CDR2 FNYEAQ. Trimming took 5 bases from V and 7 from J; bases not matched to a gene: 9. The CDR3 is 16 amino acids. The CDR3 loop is CASSPGTGGVYGELFF. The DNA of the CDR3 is TGTGCCAGCAGCCCCGGGACAGGGGGTGTTTACGGGGAGCTGTTTTTT.

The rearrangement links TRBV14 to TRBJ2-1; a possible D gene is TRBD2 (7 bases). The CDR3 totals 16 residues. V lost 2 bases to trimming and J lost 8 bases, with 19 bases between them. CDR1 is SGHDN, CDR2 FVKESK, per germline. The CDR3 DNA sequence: TGTGCCAGCAGCCAACCAGGGAGGGGGGCCCTGCATGAGCAGTTCTTC. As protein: CASSQPGRGALHEQFF. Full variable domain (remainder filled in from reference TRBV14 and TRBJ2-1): EAGVTQFPSHSVIEKGQTVTLRCDPISGHDNLYWYRRVMGKEIKFLLHFVKESKQDESGMPNNRFLAERTGGTYSTLKVQPAELEDSGVYFCASSQPGRGALHEQFFGPGTRLTVL.

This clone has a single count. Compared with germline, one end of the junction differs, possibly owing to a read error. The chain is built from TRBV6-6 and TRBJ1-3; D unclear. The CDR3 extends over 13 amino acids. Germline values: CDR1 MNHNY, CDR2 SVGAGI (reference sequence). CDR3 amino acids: CASSYSMSATGDF. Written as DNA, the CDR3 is TGTGCCAGCAGTTACTCGATGTCAGCTACCGGGGATTTT.

Written as DNA, the CDR3 is TGTGCCAGCAGCGCCGCGGCAAGCTCTGGAAACACCATATATTTT. This translates into CASSAAASSGNTIYF. V and J are TRBV7-3 and TRBJ1-3; D gene ambiguous. Germline CDR1 reads SGHTA; CDR2 reads FQGTGA. CDR3 length: 15 amino acids. V lost 5 bases, J lost 0 bases, and 11 bases lay in between.

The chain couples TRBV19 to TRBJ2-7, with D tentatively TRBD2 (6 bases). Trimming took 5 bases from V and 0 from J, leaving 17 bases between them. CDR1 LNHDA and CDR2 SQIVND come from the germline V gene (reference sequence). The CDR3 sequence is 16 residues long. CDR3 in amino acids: CASSPLGGRSSYEQYF. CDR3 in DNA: TGTGCCAGTAGTCCTCTCGGGGGAAGAAGCTCCTACGAGCAGTACTTC.

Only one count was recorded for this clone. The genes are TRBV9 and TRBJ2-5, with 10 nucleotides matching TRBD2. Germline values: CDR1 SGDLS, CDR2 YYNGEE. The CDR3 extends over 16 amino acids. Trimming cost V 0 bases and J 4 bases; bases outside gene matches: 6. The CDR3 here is CASSVGGASGGETQYF. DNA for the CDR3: TGTGCCAGCAGCGTAGGGGGGGCTAGCGGGGGAGAGACCCAGTACTTC.

The CDR3 is CASSQDWRDKAFF. The CDR3 nucleotides read TGCGCCAGCAGCCAAGATTGGCGGGACAAAGCTTTCTTT. The V and J genes are TRBV4-3 and TRBJ1-1, with D perhaps matching TRBD1 (6 bases). This CDR3 is 13 amino acids long. The germline V gene encodes CDR1 LGHNA and CDR2 YSLEER. V was shortened by 0 bases and J by 9 bases, with 11 bases between the two germline ends.

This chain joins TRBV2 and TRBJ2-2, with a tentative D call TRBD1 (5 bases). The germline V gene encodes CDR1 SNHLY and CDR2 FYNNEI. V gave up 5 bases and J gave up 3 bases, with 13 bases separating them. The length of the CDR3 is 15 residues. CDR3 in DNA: TGTGCCAGCAGTCCTTTTCAGGGCGACACCGGGGAGCTGTTTTTT. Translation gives CASSPFQGDTGELFF.

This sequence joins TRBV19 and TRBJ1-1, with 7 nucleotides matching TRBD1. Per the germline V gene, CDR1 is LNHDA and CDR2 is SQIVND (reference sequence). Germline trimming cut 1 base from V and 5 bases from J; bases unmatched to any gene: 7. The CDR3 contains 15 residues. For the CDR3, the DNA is TGTGCCAGTAGTATAGGGGCAGGGGGAGGAACTGAAGCTTTCTTT. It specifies CASSIGAGGGTEAFF.

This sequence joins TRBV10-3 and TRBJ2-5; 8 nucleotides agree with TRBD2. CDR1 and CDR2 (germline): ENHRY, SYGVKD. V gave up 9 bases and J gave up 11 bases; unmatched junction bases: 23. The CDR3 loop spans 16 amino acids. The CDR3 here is CAIRHGGTGGPVGQYF. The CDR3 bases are TGTGCCATTCGCCACGGGGGAACGGGAGGGCCGGTCGGGCAGTACTTC.

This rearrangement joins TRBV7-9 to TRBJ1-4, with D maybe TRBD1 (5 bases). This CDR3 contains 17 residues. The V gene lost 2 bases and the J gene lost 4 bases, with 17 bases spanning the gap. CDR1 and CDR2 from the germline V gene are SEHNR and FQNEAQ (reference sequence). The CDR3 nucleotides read TGTGCCAGCAGCTTACCGTACATTGCAGGGCATAATGAAAAACTGTTTTTT. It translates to CASSLPYIAGHNEKLFF.

The CDR3 spells CASSSSGGRETQYF. The CDR3 nucleotides read TGTGCCAGCAGTTCTAGCGGAGGTCGGGAGACCCAGTACTTC. The rearrangement links TRBV11-2 to TRBJ2-5; 7 nucleotides line up with TRBD2. CDR1 SGHAT and CDR2 FQNNGV come from the germline V gene. V shed 6 bases, J shed 5 bases, and the junction held 9 bases outside the gene matches. The CDR3 contains 14 residues.